This T cell receptor beta chain is drawn from a study of a mutant IDH1 vaccine in newly diagnosed glioma. General study results and limits: Top peripheral T cell clonotype shifts appeared unrelated to pseudoprogression.

Some clones are missing from TCRdb's copy, which holds only in-frame ones; the method was immunoSEQ multiplex PCR. Of approximately 47,000 clones in the sample, 88% were seen once. Of note for this clone: What it binds is unknown.

This CDR3 spans 16 amino acids. CDR1 is LNHDA, CDR2 SQIVND, per germline (reference sequence). Losses at the gene ends were 0 bases for V and 1 base for J; bases not matched to a gene: 2. Documented time point: week 35, safety follow-up. Vaccination comprised doses that each held 300 ug of mutant IDH1 20-mer peptide, plus topical imiquimod. Eight vaccinations went to patients in weeks 1, 3, 5, 7, 11, 15, 19, 23. Diagnosis in the donors showed new WHO grade 3 or 4 astrocytomas that were IDH1-mutant and ATRX-lost. The receptor's source is a woman between 40 and 50 years old with glioma. The specimen comprised PBMCs, sampled from a glioma patient whose treatment included an IDH1 peptide vaccine. The V gene is TRBV19, the J gene TRBJ2-5; 10 bases line up with TRBD2. In nucleotides, the CDR3 is TGTGCCAGTAGTATAGAAAGGACTAGCGGCCAAGAGACCCAGTACTTC. Its protein is CASSIERTSGQETQYF.